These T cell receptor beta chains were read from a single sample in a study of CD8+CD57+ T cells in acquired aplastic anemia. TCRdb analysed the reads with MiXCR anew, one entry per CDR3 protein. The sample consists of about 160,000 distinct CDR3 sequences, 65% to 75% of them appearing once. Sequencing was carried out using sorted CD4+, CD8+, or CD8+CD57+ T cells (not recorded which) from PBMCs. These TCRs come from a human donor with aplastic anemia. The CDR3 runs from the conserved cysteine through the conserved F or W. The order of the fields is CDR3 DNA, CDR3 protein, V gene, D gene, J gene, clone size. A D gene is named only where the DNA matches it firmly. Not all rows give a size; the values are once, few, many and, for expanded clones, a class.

CDR3 DNA: TGTGCCACCGTTCCGGCGCACACCGGGGAGCTGTTTTTT; CDR3 protein: CATVPAHTGELFF; V gene: TRBV10-3; D gene: -; J gene: TRBJ2-2; clone size: -
CDR3 DNA: TGTGCCAGCGCGAGGAACTATAGCTACACCTTC; CDR3 protein: CASARNYSYTF; V gene: TRBV10-3; D gene: -; J gene: TRBJ1-2; clone size: -
CDR3 DNA: TGTGCCAGCAGTGAACGAGGTAAAGGGGGCCAAGAGACCCAGTACTTC; CDR3 protein: CASSERGKGGQETQYF; V gene: TRBV25-1; D gene: -; J gene: TRBJ2-5; clone size: few
CDR3 DNA: TGCGCCAGCAGCTTGGAAGGTCTAGGCCCCAGGATTCTCATGAACACTGAAGCTTTCTTT; CDR3 protein: CASSLEGLGPRILMNTEAFF; V gene: TRBV5-1; D gene: -; J gene: TRBJ1-1; clone size: many
CDR3 DNA: TGCAGTGCCCCACGACAGGGGATTAATCAGCCCCAGCATTTT; CDR3 protein: CSAPRQGINQPQHF; V gene: TRBV20-1; D gene: TRBD1; J gene: TRBJ1-5; clone size: -
CDR3 DNA: TGCAGTGCTAGCGAAACAGGGGTAAGCAATCAGCCCCAGCATTTT; CDR3 protein: CSASETGVSNQPQHF; V gene: TRBV20-1; D gene: TRBD1; J gene: TRBJ1-5; clone size: once
CDR3 DNA: TGTGCCAGTAGTCCTAGGTCGAAAGGAGAGACCCAGTACTTC; CDR3 protein: CASSPRSKGETQYF; V gene: TRBV19; D gene: -; J gene: TRBJ2-5; clone size: -
CDR3 DNA: TGCGCCAGCAGTGCACTCGCAGGGGCCGGGACTGAAGCTTTCTTT; CDR3 protein: CASSALAGAGTEAFF; V gene: TRBV10-1; D gene: -; J gene: TRBJ1-1; clone size: -
CDR3 DNA: TGCAGCGTTGGGGGACAGATGAACACTGAAGCTTTCTTT; CDR3 protein: CSVGGQMNTEAFF; V gene: TRBV29-1; D gene: TRBD1; J gene: TRBJ1-1; clone size: many
CDR3 DNA: TGTGCCTGGGGCCGGGGGGCTAACAATGAGCAGTTCTTC; CDR3 protein: CAWGRGANNEQFF; V gene: TRBV30; D gene: -; J gene: TRBJ2-1; clone size: few
CDR3 DNA: TGTGCCAGTAGTATAATGAGTTCCACCGGGGAGCTGTTTTTT; CDR3 protein: CASSIMSSTGELFF; V gene: TRBV19; D gene: -; J gene: TRBJ2-2; clone size: -
CDR3 DNA: TGTGCCAGTAGTTGGCAGCGGGACAGGGGCAACACTGAAGCTTTCTTT; CDR3 protein: CASSWQRDRGNTEAFF; V gene: TRBV19; D gene: TRBD1; J gene: TRBJ1-1; clone size: few
CDR3 DNA: TGTGCCAGCAGTCCTTCAGGGAGCGAGCAGTACTTC; CDR3 protein: CASSPSGSEQYF; V gene: TRBV11-2; D gene: -; J gene: TRBJ2-7; clone size: few
CDR3 DNA: TGTGCCACCAGTGATTCGCGGAGAGCAAACACCGGGGAGCTGTTTTTT; CDR3 protein: CATSDSRRANTGELFF; V gene: TRBV24-1; D gene: -; J gene: TRBJ2-2; clone size: -
CDR3 DNA: TGTGCCACCAATATACGCGAGACAGGGGTTGGTGGCTACACCTTC; CDR3 protein: CATNIRETGVGGYTF; V gene: TRBV2; D gene: TRBD1; J gene: TRBJ1-2; clone size: -
CDR3 DNA: TGTGCCAGCAGGGAGAGGACAGGGGGCTATGAAGCAGATACGCAGTATTTT; CDR3 protein: CASRERTGGYEADTQYF; V gene: TRBV2; D gene: TRBD1; J gene: TRBJ2-3; clone size: once
CDR3 DNA: TGCAGTGCTAGATCCTCGGGACACCAAGAGACCCAGTACTTC; CDR3 protein: CSARSSGHQETQYF; V gene: TRBV20-1; D gene: -; J gene: TRBJ2-5; clone size: -
CDR3 DNA: TGCAGCGTTGAAGTAACAGGGGGTCTGACCCAGCATTTT; CDR3 protein: CSVEVTGGLTQHF; V gene: TRBV29-1; D gene: TRBD1; J gene: TRBJ1-5; clone size: -
CDR3 DNA: TGTGCCATCAGTGGGGGGACCCAAGGGACGCAGTATTTT; CDR3 protein: CAISGGTQGTQYF; V gene: TRBV10-3; D gene: -; J gene: TRBJ2-3; clone size: -
CDR3 DNA: TGCGCCAGCAGCGGCGGGACTAGCGGGGGGGCCGGGAGAGATACGCAGTATTTT; CDR3 protein: CASSGGTSGGAGRDTQYF; V gene: TRBV5-1; D gene: TRBD2; J gene: TRBJ2-3; clone size: -
CDR3 DNA: TGCGCCAGCAGTGGGAACAGGGTTGACACTGAAGCTTTCTTT; CDR3 protein: CASSGNRVDTEAFF; V gene: TRBV10-2; D gene: -; J gene: TRBJ1-1; clone size: -
CDR3 DNA: TGCAGCGTTAGGGACAGCCTCATCTGCGAGCAGTACTTC; CDR3 protein: CSVRDSLICEQYF; V gene: TRBV29-1; D gene: TRBD1; J gene: TRBJ2-7; clone size: -
CDR3 DNA: TGTGCCAGCAGTTTAAGTGACAGCGCTGAAGCTTTCTTT; CDR3 protein: CASSLSDSAEAFF; V gene: TRBV12-3/TRBV12-4; D gene: -; J gene: TRBJ1-1; clone size: -
CDR3 DNA: TGCAGTGCTAGCCAGGGGTTCTACAATGAGCAGTTCTTC; CDR3 protein: CSASQGFYNEQFF; V gene: TRBV20-1; D gene: -; J gene: TRBJ2-1; clone size: -
CDR3 DNA: TGTGCCACCTCCAAAGGGCACCACTCTGGAAACACCATATATTTT; CDR3 protein: CATSKGHHSGNTIYF; V gene: TRBV24-1; D gene: -; J gene: TRBJ1-3; clone size: -
CDR3 DNA: TGTGCCAGCAGCTTAGGCCGCACAGATACGCAGTATTTT; CDR3 protein: CASSLGRTDTQYF; V gene: TRBV7-9; D gene: -; J gene: TRBJ2-3; clone size: few
CDR3 DNA: TGTGCCAGCAGCTTTCCGGGACTAGCGCCCGTCACCGGGGAGCCGTTTTTT; CDR3 protein: CASSFPGLAPVTGEPFF; V gene: TRBV7-9; D gene: TRBD2; J gene: TRBJ2-2; clone size: once
CDR3 DNA: TGTGCCAGCAGTGGAGGGGGCACTGGCACTGAAGCTTTCTTT; CDR3 protein: CASSGGGTGTEAFF; V gene: TRBV2; D gene: TRBD1; J gene: TRBJ1-1; clone size: -
CDR3 DNA: TGCGCCAGCAGCTTGGTCAGGGAAGGTGACTATGGCTACACCTTC; CDR3 protein: CASSLVREGDYGYTF; V gene: TRBV5-1; D gene: -; J gene: TRBJ1-2; clone size: -
CDR3 DNA: TGTGCCAGCAGTTGGACAGGGTTGGACACCGGGGAGCTGTTTTTT; CDR3 protein: CASSWTGLDTGELFF; V gene: TRBV2; D gene: TRBD1; J gene: TRBJ2-2; clone size: -
CDR3 DNA: TGTGCCAGCTCGGACAGTGGGGAGACCCAGTACTTC; CDR3 protein: CASSDSGETQYF; V gene: TRBV2; D gene: -; J gene: TRBJ2-5; clone size: few
CDR3 DNA: TGTGCCACCAGCAGAGCCAGGTCGAGTTCATCCCTCCACTTT; CDR3 protein: CATSRARSSSSLHF; V gene: TRBV15; D gene: -; J gene: TRBJ1-6; clone size: -
CDR3 DNA: TGTGCCAGCAGCCTAGCCGGGTCGAATGAAAAACTGTTTTTT; CDR3 protein: CASSLAGSNEKLFF; V gene: TRBV7-6; D gene: -; J gene: TRBJ1-4; clone size: -
CDR3 DNA: TGCAGCGTGCGGGGGGAGGGGAAAGATACGCAGTATTTT; CDR3 protein: CSVRGEGKDTQYF; V gene: TRBV29-1; D gene: TRBD2; J gene: TRBJ2-3; clone size: -
CDR3 DNA: TGTGCCAGTAGTCCAGGCCTTGCTGGAAACACCATATATTTT; CDR3 protein: CASSPGLAGNTIYF; V gene: TRBV19; D gene: -; J gene: TRBJ1-3; clone size: -
CDR3 DNA: TGTGCCAGCAGCTTAGGCACCCTTGGGGCCGGGGAGCTGTTTTTT; CDR3 protein: CASSLGTLGAGELFF; V gene: TRBV7-3; D gene: -; J gene: TRBJ2-2; clone size: -
CDR3 DNA: TGTGCCACCAGTGGCGGGGGACCCTACAATGAGCAGTTCTTC; CDR3 protein: CATSGGGPYNEQFF; V gene: TRBV24-1; D gene: TRBD2; J gene: TRBJ2-1; clone size: -
CDR3 DNA: TGTGCCAGCATGGGGACAGGGCAAGAGACCCAGTACTTC; CDR3 protein: CASMGTGQETQYF; V gene: TRBV12-3/TRBV12-4; D gene: TRBD1; J gene: TRBJ2-5; clone size: -
CDR3 DNA: TGTGCCAGCAGCACGAGACAGCTGAACACTGGAGCTTTCTTT; CDR3 protein: CASSTRQLNTGAFF; V gene: TRBV7-8; D gene: -; J gene: TRBJ1-1; clone size: -
CDR3 DNA: TGCGCCAGCAGAGTGTCCTTTCCGGGACTAGGCACAGATACGCAGTATTTT; CDR3 protein: CASRVSFPGLGTDTQYF; V gene: TRBV10-1; D gene: TRBD2; J gene: TRBJ2-3; clone size: -
CDR3 DNA: TGCAGTCGGGGGGCGGGGGTCGATGAGCAGTTCTTC; CDR3 protein: CSRGAGVDEQFF; V gene: TRBV20-1; D gene: -; J gene: TRBJ2-1; clone size: -
CDR3 DNA: TGTGCCAGCAGCCCCGCCTCAGCAGAGACCCAGTACTTC; CDR3 protein: CASSPASAETQYF; V gene: TRBV7-8; D gene: -; J gene: TRBJ2-5; clone size: -
CDR3 DNA: TGCAGCGTTGCGTGGGGGCGAACTTTCTTT; CDR3 protein: CSVAWGRTFF; V gene: TRBV29-1; D gene: -; J gene: TRBJ1-1; clone size: -
CDR3 DNA: TGTGCCATCAACGCCGGTGGTAGCGGGGCCTTAAAGCAGTACTTC; CDR3 protein: CAINAGGSGALKQYF; V gene: TRBV10-3; D gene: TRBD2; J gene: TRBJ2-7; clone size: -
CDR3 DNA: TGCAGTGCTAGAGGTCGTGTAGATGAAGCTTTCTTT; CDR3 protein: CSARGRVDEAFF; V gene: TRBV20-1; D gene: -; J gene: TRBJ1-1; clone size: -
CDR3 DNA: TGTGCCAGCAGCCATACATTCGGCAGGGTGGAGACCCAGTACTTC; CDR3 protein: CASSHTFGRVETQYF; V gene: TRBV7-2; D gene: -; J gene: TRBJ2-5; clone size: -
CDR3 DNA: TGTGCCAGCAGCATTGAGGGCACTGAAGCTTTCTTT; CDR3 protein: CASSIEGTEAFF; V gene: TRBV9; D gene: -; J gene: TRBJ1-1; clone size: few
CDR3 DNA: TGTGCCAGCAACCCCACCTTGCGATATGAGCAGTTCTTC; CDR3 protein: CASNPTLRYEQFF; V gene: TRBV7-9; D gene: -; J gene: TRBJ2-1; clone size: -
CDR3 DNA: TGTGCCAGCAGCTTAGGCCCTAATGAAAAACTGTTTTTT; CDR3 protein: CASSLGPNEKLFF; V gene: TRBV7-9; D gene: -; J gene: TRBJ1-4; clone size: -
CDR3 DNA: TGTGCCACCAGTGATTTCGGTCAGGTTTTGCATTTT; CDR3 protein: CATSDFGQVLHF; V gene: TRBV24-1; D gene: -; J gene: TRBJ1-5; clone size: -
CDR3 DNA: TGTGCCAGCAGTGCCGGGACAGGGGCTCTCGAGCAGTACTTC; CDR3 protein: CASSAGTGALEQYF; V gene: TRBV12-3/TRBV12-4; D gene: TRBD1; J gene: TRBJ2-7; clone size: -
CDR3 DNA: TGTGCCAGCAGTAGCGGGAGCACAGATACGCAGTATTTT; CDR3 protein: CASSSGSTDTQYF; V gene: TRBV5-1; D gene: TRBD2; J gene: TRBJ2-3; clone size: few